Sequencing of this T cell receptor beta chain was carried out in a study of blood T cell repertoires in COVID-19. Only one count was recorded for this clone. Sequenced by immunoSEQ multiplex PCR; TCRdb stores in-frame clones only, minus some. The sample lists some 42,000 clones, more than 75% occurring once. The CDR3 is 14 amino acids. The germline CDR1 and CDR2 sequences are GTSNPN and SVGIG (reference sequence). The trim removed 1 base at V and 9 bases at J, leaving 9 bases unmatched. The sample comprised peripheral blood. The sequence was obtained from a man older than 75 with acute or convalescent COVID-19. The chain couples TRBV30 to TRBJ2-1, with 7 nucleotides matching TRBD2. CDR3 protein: CAWSAPSGVVEQFF. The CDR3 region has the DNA TGTGCCTGGAGTGCGCCCAGCGGGGTAGTTGAGCAGTTCTTC.